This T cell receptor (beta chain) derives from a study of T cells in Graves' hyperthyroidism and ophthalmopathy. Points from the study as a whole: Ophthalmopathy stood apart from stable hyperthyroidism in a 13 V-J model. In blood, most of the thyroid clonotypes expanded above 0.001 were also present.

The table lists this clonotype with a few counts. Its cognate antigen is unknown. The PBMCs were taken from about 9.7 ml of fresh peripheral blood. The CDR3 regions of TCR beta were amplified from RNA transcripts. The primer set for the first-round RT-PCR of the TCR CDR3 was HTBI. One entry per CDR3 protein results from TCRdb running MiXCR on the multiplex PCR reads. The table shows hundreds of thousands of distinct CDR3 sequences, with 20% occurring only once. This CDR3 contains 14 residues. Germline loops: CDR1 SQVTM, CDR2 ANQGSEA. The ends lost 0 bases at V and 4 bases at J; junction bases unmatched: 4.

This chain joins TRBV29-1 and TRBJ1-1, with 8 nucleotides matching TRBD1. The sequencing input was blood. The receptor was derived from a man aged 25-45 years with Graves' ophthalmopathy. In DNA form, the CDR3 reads TGCAGCGTTGAAGACAGGGGGCTGGGCACTGAAGCTTTCTTT. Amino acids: CSVEDRGLGTEAFF.